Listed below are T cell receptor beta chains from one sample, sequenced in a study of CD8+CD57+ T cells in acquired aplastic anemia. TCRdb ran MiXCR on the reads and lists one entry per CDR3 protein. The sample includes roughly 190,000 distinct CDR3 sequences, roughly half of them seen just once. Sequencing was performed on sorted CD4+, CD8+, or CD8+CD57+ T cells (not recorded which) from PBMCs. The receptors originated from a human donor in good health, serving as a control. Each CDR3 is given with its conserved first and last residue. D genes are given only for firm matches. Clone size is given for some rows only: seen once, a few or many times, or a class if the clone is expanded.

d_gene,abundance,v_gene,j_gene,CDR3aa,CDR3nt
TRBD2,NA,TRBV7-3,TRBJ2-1,CASSPPGLAGGSYNEQFF,TGTGCCAGCAGCCCCCCCGGACTAGCGGGGGGGTCCTACAATGAGCAGTTCTTC
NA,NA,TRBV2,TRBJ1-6,CASGAGTYNSPLHF,TGTGCCAGTGGAGCCGGGACCTATAATTCACCCCTCCACTTT
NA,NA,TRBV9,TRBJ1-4,CASSVAKLFF,TGTGCCAGCAGCGTAGCAAAACTGTTTTTT
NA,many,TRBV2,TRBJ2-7,CASSRDTSYEQYF,TGTGCCAGCAGTCGGGACACCTCCTACGAGCAGTACTTC
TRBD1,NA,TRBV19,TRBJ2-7,CASSAGQGLSSYEQYF,TGTGCCAGTAGTGCAGGACAGGGGCTCAGCTCCTACGAGCAGTACTTC
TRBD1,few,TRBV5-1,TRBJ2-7,CASSLARQGFYEQYF,TGCGCCAGCAGCTTGGCCAGACAGGGTTTCTACGAGCAGTACTTC
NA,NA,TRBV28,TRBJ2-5,CASSPFEDQETQYF,TGTGCCAGCAGTCCTTTCGAGGACCAAGAGACCCAGTACTTC
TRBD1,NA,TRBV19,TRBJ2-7,CASTPADRTYEQYF,TGTGCCAGTACGCCGGCGGACAGGACCTACGAGCAGTACTTC
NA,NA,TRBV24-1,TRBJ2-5,CATGDPTPGLWGKTQYF,TGTGCCACCGGTGACCCTACACCGGGACTGTGGGGAAAGACCCAGTACTTC
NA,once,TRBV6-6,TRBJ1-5,CASSTRTSGGGEQHF,TGTGCCAGCAGTACCCGGACTAGCGGGGGTGGCGAGCAGCATTTT
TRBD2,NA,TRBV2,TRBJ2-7,CASSQGLAAYEQYF,TGTGCCAGCAGTCAGGGACTAGCCGCCTACGAGCAGTACTTC
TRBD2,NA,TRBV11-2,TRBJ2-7,CASSLGLAISYGQYF,TGTGCCAGCAGCCTGGGACTAGCCATCTCCTACGGGCAGTACTTC
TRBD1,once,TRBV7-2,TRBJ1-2,CASSLEPGQDLNYGYTF,TGTGCCAGCAGCTTAGAACCGGGACAGGACCTTAACTATGGCTACACCTTC
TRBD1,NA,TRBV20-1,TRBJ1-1,CSAIRQGGNTEAFF,TGCAGTGCTATCCGACAGGGAGGGAACACTGAAGCTTTCTTT
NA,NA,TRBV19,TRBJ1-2,CASRDGSPGYTF,TGTGCCAGTAGAGACGGATCCCCGGGCTACACCTTC
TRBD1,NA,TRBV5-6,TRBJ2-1,CASSRTGGYNEQFF,TGTGCCAGCAGTAGGACAGGGGGCTACAATGAGCAGTTCTTC
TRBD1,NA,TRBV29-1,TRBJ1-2,CSVDIGQGFRGYGYTF,TGCAGCGTTGATATTGGACAGGGGTTTCGGGGCTATGGCTACACCTTC
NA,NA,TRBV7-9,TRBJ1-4,CASSTNGGVDEKLFF,TGTGCCAGCAGCACAAATGGGGGGGTCGATGAAAAACTGTTTTTT
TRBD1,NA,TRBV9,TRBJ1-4,CASSWTGAEKLFF,TGTGCCAGCAGCTGGACAGGGGCCGAAAAACTGTTTTTT
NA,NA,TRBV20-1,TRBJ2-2,CSADDRSNTGELFF,TGCAGTGCCGACGACAGGTCGAACACCGGGGAGCTGTTTTTT
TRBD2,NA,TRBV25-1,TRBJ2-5,CASSEFLLAGAETQYF,TGTGCCAGCAGTGAGTTCCTACTAGCGGGAGCAGAGACCCAGTACTTC
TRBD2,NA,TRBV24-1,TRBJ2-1,CATSVPAGGPTQYNEQFF,TGTGCCACCAGTGTCCCAGCGGGGGGCCCAACACAATACAATGAGCAGTTCTTC
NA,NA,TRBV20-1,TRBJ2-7,CSARVQNSYEQYF,TGCAGTGCTAGAGTCCAGAATTCCTACGAGCAGTACTTC
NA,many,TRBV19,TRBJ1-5,CASSMVGLAAISPPRHF,TGTGCCAGTAGTATGGTGGGGTTAGCCGCAATCAGCCCCCCGAGGCATTTT
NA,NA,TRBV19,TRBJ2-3,CANSIFGSTDTQYF,TGTGCCAATAGTATCTTCGGTAGCACAGATACGCAGTATTTT
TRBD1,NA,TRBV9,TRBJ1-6,CASSVGQGVNSYNSPLHF,TGTGCCAGCAGCGTGGGACAGGGGGTCAACTCCTATAATTCACCCCTCCACTTT
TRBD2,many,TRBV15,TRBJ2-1,CATSTRELAGGRNEQFF,TGTGCCACCAGCACCAGAGAGTTAGCGGGGGGGCGTAATGAGCAGTTCTTC
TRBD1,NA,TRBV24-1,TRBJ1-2,CATSETGYGYTF,TGTGCCACCAGTGAGACAGGGTATGGCTACACCTTC
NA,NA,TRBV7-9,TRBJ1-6,CASSLDRVGYNSPLHF,TGTGCCAGCAGCTTAGACCGGGTCGGCTATAATTCACCCCTCCACTTT
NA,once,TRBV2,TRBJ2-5,CASSEGPRETQYF,TGTGCCAGCAGTGAGGGCCCGCGAGAGACCCAGTACTTC
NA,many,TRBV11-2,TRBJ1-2,CASSLWQSLNYGYTF,TGTGCCAGCAGCTTATGGCAGAGTTTAAACTATGGCTACACCTTC
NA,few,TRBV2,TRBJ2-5,CASSEYGTGVETQYF,TGTGCCAGCAGTGAATATGGTACGGGGGTAGAGACCCAGTACTTC
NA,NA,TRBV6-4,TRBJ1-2,CASSQTSLGYTF,TGTGCCAGCAGCCAAACCTCTCTAGGCTACACCTTC
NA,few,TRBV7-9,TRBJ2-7,CASSLVGGVGAYEQYF,TGTGCCAGCAGCTTAGTAGGGGGGGTGGGAGCCTACGAGCAGTACTTC
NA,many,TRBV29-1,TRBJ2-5,CSVEGPQGATQYF,TGCAGCGTTGAAGGGCCCCAAGGTGCGACCCAGTACTTC
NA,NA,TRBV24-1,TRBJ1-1,CATSDPGTDTLKAFF,TGTGCCACCAGTGATCCCGGGACGGATACACTGAAGGCTTTCTTT
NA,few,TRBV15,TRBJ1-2,CATSRDRANYGYTF,TGTGCCACCAGCAGAGACAGGGCCAACTATGGCTACACCTTC
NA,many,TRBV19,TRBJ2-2,CASSIAAQDNTGELFF,TGTGCCAGTAGTATAGCCGCACAGGACAACACCGGGGAGCTGTTTTTT
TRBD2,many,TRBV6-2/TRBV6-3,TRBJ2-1,CASRPLAGGYNEQFF,TGTGCCAGCAGGCCTCTAGCGGGGGGATACAATGAGCAGTTCTTC
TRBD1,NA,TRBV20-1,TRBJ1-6,CSARDPGQGNHSPLHF,TGCAGTGCTAGAGACCCTGGACAGGGGAACCATTCACCCCTCCACTTT
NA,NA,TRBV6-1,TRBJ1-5,CASSEHSPQHF,TGTGCCAGCAGTGAACATTCGCCCCAGCATTTT
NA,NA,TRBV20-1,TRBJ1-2,CSARGFQASSYGYTF,TGCAGTGCTAGAGGTTTTCAGGCGAGTAGCTATGGCTACACCTTC
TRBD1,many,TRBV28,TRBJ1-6,CAGGDRDNSPLHF,TGTGCCGGTGGGGACAGGGATAATTCACCCCTCCACTTT
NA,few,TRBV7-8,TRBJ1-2,CASSLDGTNYGYTF,TGTGCCAGCAGCTTAGACGGAACTAACTATGGCTACACCTTC
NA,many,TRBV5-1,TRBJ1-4,CASSLGAANSNEKLFF,TGCGCCAGCAGCTTGGGAGCAGCCAACTCTAATGAAAAACTGTTTTTT
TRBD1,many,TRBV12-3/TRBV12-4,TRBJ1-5,CASSESGGANQPQHF,TGTGCCAGCAGCGAATCAGGGGGCGCGAATCAGCCCCAGCATTTT
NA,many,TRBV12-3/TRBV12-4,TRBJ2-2,CASSIGPGYTGELFF,TGTGCCAGCAGTATTGGGCCAGGGTACACCGGGGAGCTGTTTTTT
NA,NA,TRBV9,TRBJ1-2,CASGGSVPDGYTF,TGTGCCAGCGGCGGCTCGGTCCCGGATGGCTACACCTTC
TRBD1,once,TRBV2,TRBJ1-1,CASSEGTGGTPTANTEAFF,TGTGCCAGCAGTGAAGGGACAGGGGGGACGCCGACGGCGAACACTGAAGCTTTCTTT
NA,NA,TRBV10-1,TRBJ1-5,CASSVAVDQPQHF,TGCGCCAGCAGTGTTGCCGTTGATCAGCCCCAGCATTTT